These 6 T cell receptor beta chains were sequenced from one sample in a study of breast tumors, draining lymph nodes, adjacent tissues. Samples came from axillary lymph nodes draining the breast cancer. TCRdb fed the multiplex PCR reads into MiXCR, producing one record per CDR3 protein. The data show approximately 89,000 distinct CDR3 sequences, with roughly 29% seen just once and 8% to 9% held by the top ten. The specimen sequenced was axillary lymph node tissue. These receptors were obtained from a female donor with breast cancer. Some clones in this sample may be carry-over from other donors' samples.

This chain links TRBV12-3 or TRBV12-4 with TRBJ1-5; no firm D call. Trimming left V 3 bases short and J 3 bases short, with 15 bases between. CDR3 size: 16 residues. CDR3 region: CASSFGWTDYNQPQHF. The CDR3 DNA reads TGTGCCAGCAGTTTCGGCTGGACGGATTACAATCAGCCCCAGCATTTT.

This clonotype appeared many times. V and J are TRBV4-3 and TRBJ2-7, with D perhaps given as TRBD1 or TRBD2 (5 bases each). CDR1 is LGHNA and CDR2 is YSLEER in the germline V gene. This CDR3 is built from 13 residues. V dropped 0 bases and J dropped 7 bases, with 10 bases sitting between them. The CDR3 spells CASSQEFWGEQYF. The CDR3 DNA sequence: TGCGCCAGCAGCCAAGAGTTTTGGGGGGAGCAGTACTTC.

There are many counts of this clonotype. This sequence joins TRBV6-1 and TRBJ2-5; unclear D gene. V was clipped by 5 bases and J by 5 bases, with 12 bases between them. CDR3 length: 13 amino acids. Germline CDR1 reads MNHNS; CDR2 reads SASEGT. CDR3 nucleotide sequence: TGTGCCAGCAGTTTTGCACGCGCGGAGACCCAGTACTTC. It specifies CASSFARAETQYF.

This clonotype occurred many times. V usage is TRBV7-9 and J usage is TRBJ2-7; 7 bases map to TRBD1. The V gene end was trimmed by 1 base and the J gene end by 4 bases; junction bases not matched to a gene: 1. CDR1 and CDR2 from the germline V gene are SEHNR and FQNEAQ (reference sequence). CDR3 length equals 13 residues. The CDR3 here is CASSLVRGYEQYF. The CDR3 bases are TGTGCCAGCAGCTTAGTCAGGGGGTACGAGCAGTACTTC.

Concerning this clonotype itself: The junction differs from germline at one of its ends, possibly a read error. The chain couples TRBV19 to TRBJ2-6; TRBD1 agrees at 8 bases. The CDR3 contains 18 residues. Germline-derived CDR1 and CDR2 are LNHDA and SQIVND (reference sequence). The CDR3: CASSRRGQGPSGANVPTF. The CDR3 DNA follows: TGTGCCAGTAGTAGGCGCGGACAGGGACCCTCTGGGGCCAACGTCCCGACCTTC.

This clonotype showed up just a few times. This may come from a read error, since a much larger clone is one base off. V and J are TRBV6-5 and TRBJ1-2; perhaps TRBD1 as D (5 bases). The V end lost 5 bases, the J end lost 6 bases, and 13 bases lay between the germline ends. The CDR3 runs to 13 residues. The germline CDR1 and CDR2 sequences are MNHEY and SVGAGI. CDR3 in amino acids: CASSHTGGDGYTF. Written as DNA, the CDR3 is TGTGCCAGCAGTCACACCGGGGGTGATGGCTACACCTTC.